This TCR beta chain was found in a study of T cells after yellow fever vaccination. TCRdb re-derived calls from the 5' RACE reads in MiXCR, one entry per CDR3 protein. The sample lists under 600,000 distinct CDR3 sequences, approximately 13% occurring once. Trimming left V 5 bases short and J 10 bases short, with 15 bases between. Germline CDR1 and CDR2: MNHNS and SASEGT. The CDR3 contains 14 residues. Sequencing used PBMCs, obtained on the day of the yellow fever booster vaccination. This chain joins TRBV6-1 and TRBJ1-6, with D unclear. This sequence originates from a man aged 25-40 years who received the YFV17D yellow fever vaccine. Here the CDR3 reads CASSPPGDRSPLHF. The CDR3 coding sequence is TGTGCCAGCAGTCCCCCTGGGGATCGGTCACCCCTCCACTTT.